The 26 T cell receptor beta chains presented below share a single source sample, sequenced in a study of regulatory T cells in long-lasting Graves disease. Time point of the sample: persistent/refractory GD, antithyroid drugs over 5 years with positive TRAb. PBMC-derived RNA was used for the TCR library. HTBI primers from iRepertoire and Arm-PCR of CDR3 regions yielded the TCR beta libraries. TCRdb independently ran MiXCR on the multiplex PCR reads; one entry per CDR3 protein. The sample has about 340,000 distinct CDR3 sequences; less than 20% are singletons. This specimen was peripheral blood mononuclear cells (PBMCs), taken when the disease was refractory, from a patient treated with antithyroid drugs. These receptors came from a female donor with Graves disease.

This clonotype has more than one count but fewer than ten. The genes are TRBV11-2 and TRBJ1-3; D is ambiguous. The germline gives CDR1 SGHAT, CDR2 FQNNGV. V shed 5 bases and J shed 1 base, with 12 bases lying between them. The CDR3 is 15 residues long. The CDR3 here is CASSQPPYSGNTIYF. For the CDR3, the DNA is TGTGCCAGCAGCCAGCCCCCATATTCTGGAAACACCATATATTTT.

In this sample, this clonotype turned up a few times. The chain carries TRBV4-1 and TRBJ1-2; D perhaps matches TRBD1 (6 bases). V lost 3 bases and J 4 bases, leaving 18 bases between the germline ends. The CDR3 is 16 amino acids. Germline-derived CDR1 and CDR2 are MGHRA and YSYEKL. The CDR3 DNA sequence: TGCGCCAGCAGCCAGCCTCGGAGGGGGGTCTTCTATGGCTACACCTTC. Its protein product is CASSQPRRGVFYGYTF.

This clonotype has ten or more counts. V usage is TRBV28 and J usage is TRBJ2-5; a possible D gene is TRBD2 (6 bases). Germline CDR1 is MDHEN and CDR2 is SYDVKM. The CDR3 has 16 amino acids. V dropped 3 bases and J dropped 3 bases, with 17 bases sitting between them. The chain's CDR3 is CASSLGGLWGEETQYF. Written as DNA, the CDR3 is TGTGCCAGCAGTTTGGGTGGACTGTGGGGGGAAGAGACCCAGTACTTC.

This clonotype was observed at least ten times. V is TRBV7-2 and J is TRBJ2-7; TRBD1 matches at 7 bases. V lost 1 base and J lost 7; bases outside the gene matches: 4. Germline V gene sequence: CDR1 SGHTA, CDR2 FQGNSA. The length of the CDR3 is 13 residues. CDR3 coding DNA: TGTGCCAGCAGCTTAGTTGGACAGGTAGAGCAGTACTTC. Translation gives CASSLVGQVEQYF.

This clonotype was counted at least ten times. The genes are TRBV28 and TRBJ2-7; D call uncertain. Germline loops: CDR1 MDHEN, CDR2 SYDVKM. The CDR3 loop spans 12 amino acids. Deletions cut 6 bases from V and 2 bases from J, with 8 bases between. The CDR3 nucleotides are TGTGCCAGCAGCTCTACCCCCTACGAGCAGTACTTC. It specifies CASSSTPYEQYF.

The chain joins TRBV12-3 or TRBV12-4 to TRBJ1-2, with a weak D call TRBD1 (6 bases). CDR3 size: 13 residues. Trimming removed 5 bases from V and 14 bases from J, with 21 bases in between. CDR3 bases: TGTGCCAGCAGTAGGGGGACGGACACGGAGGGGACCTTC. As protein: CASSRGTDTEGTF.

This clonotype was picked up many times. The chain uses TRBV13 and TRBJ2-5; possible D gene TRBD1, 5 bases. V lost 6 bases to trimming and J lost 5 bases, with 10 bases between them. This CDR3 has 12 residues. Germline V gene data show CDR1 as PRHDT and CDR2 as FYEKMQ (reference sequence). DNA for the CDR3: TGTGCCAGCAGTAAGGGGATGGAGACCCAGTACTTC. It translates to CASSKGMETQYF.

The chain is built from TRBV5-1 and TRBJ2-1; TRBD2 agrees at 13 bases. Per the germline V gene, CDR1 is SGHRS and CDR2 is YFSETQ. The junction had 6 bases not matched to a gene; V was cut back by 4 bases and J by 8 bases. The CDR3 extends over 15 amino acids. The CDR3 coding sequence is TGCGCCAGCAGCACCGGACTAGCGGGAGTAGATGAGCAGTTCTTC. This translates into CASSTGLAGVDEQFF. Looking up the rest from reference TRBV5-1 and TRBJ2-1 gives the full variable domain: KAGVTQTPRYLIKTRGQQVTLSCSPISGHRSVSWYQQTPGQGLQFLFEYFSETQRNKGNFPGRFSGRQFSNSRSEMNVSTLELGDSALYLCASSTGLAGVDEQFFGPGTRLTVL.

This chain uses TRBV19 with TRBJ1-1; TRBD1 is a possible D gene (6 bases). CDR1 and CDR2 from the germline V gene are LNHDA and SQIVND (reference sequence). V was shortened by 3 bases and J by 7 bases, with 21 bases between the two germline ends. The CDR3 is made up of 16 amino acids. DNA for the CDR3: TGTGCCAGTAGTATGCTGCCAGGGGACATGTCGGTTGAAGCTTTCTTT. Protein: CASSMLPGDMSVEAFF. The full variable domain, with the rest looked up from reference TRBV19 and TRBJ1-1, is DGGITQSPKYLFRKEGQNVTLSCEQNLNHDAMYWYRQDPGQGLRLIYYSQIVNDFQKGDIAEGYSVSREKKESFPLTVTSAQKNPTAFYLCASSMLPGDMSVEAFFGQGTRLTVV.

The genes are TRBV7-9 and TRBJ2-7; a possible D gene is TRBD2 (5 bases). Per germline, CDR1 SEHNR and CDR2 FQNEAQ (reference sequence). The CDR3 has 13 residues. The V and J ends lost 5 bases and 3 bases respectively, with 11 bases between them. DNA for the CDR3: TGTGCCAGCAGCACCGCCGGGGACTACGAGCAGTACTTC. Encoded protein: CASSTAGDYEQYF. Full variable domain (missing parts from reference TRBV7-9 and TRBJ2-7): DTGVSQNPRHKITKRGQNVTFRCDPISEHNRLYWYRQTLGQGPEFLTYFQNEAQLEKSRLLSDRFSAERPKGSFSTLEIQRTEQGDSAMYLCASSTAGDYEQYFGPGTRLTVT.

This clonotype was observed many times. The genes are TRBV28 and TRBJ2-7; 11 nucleotides align to TRBD2. CDR1 MDHEN and CDR2 SYDVKM come from the germline V gene. Trimming took 7 bases from V and 3 from J; bases not matched to a gene: 5. This CDR3 has 14 amino acids. CDR3 sequence reads: CASTIGLAGYEQYF. In nucleotides, the CDR3 is TGTGCCAGCACCATTGGACTAGCGGGCTACGAGCAGTACTTC.

This clonotype appeared a few times. The chain combines TRBV7-2 with TRBJ2-5; 8 bases match TRBD1. The J segment lost 4 bases and the V segment lost 3 bases, leaving 10 bases of the junction unmatched. The CDR3 is made up of 16 amino acids. In germline, CDR1 is SGHTA, CDR2 FQGNSA. CDR3 coding DNA: TGTGCCAGCAGCTTTCCTCCGGGACAGGTGGTAGAGACCCAGTACTTC. Residues: CASSFPPGQVVETQYF. Combining the CDR3 with reference TRBV7-2 and TRBJ2-5 gives the whole variable domain GAGVSQSPSNKVTEKGKDVELRCDPISGHTALYWYRQSLGQGLEFLIYFQGNSAPDKSGLPSDRFSAERTGGSVSTLTIQRTQQEDSAVYLCASSFPPGQVVETQYFGPGTRLLVL.

The V and J genes are TRBV20-1 and TRBJ1-1; 8 bases map to TRBD1. This CDR3 has 14 amino acids. Per the germline V gene, CDR1 is DFQATT and CDR2 is SNEGSKA (reference sequence). The V gene end was trimmed by 0 bases and the J gene end by 6 bases; junction bases not matched to a gene: 6. Here the CDR3 reads CSARDPRQGSEAFF. As DNA, the CDR3 is TGCAGTGCTAGAGATCCGCGACAGGGGTCTGAAGCTTTCTTT.

This clonotype has only a few counts. V gene TRBV19 combines with J gene TRBJ2-7, with D possibly TRBD2 on 6 matching bases. Germline CDR1 and CDR2: LNHDA and SQIVND (reference sequence). With 5 bases removed from V and 0 bases from J, the gap between germline ends came to 8 bases. The CDR3 totals 13 residues. The CDR3 loop is CASSWTISYEQYF. CDR3 nucleotides: TGTGCCAGTAGTTGGACTATCTCCTACGAGCAGTACTTC.

With regard to this clonotype: Possible read error: a much larger clone is one base away. The J gene is TRBJ1-1, the V gene TRBV28; D is unclear. Germline loops: CDR1 MDHEN, CDR2 SYDVKM. V was cut by 5 bases and J by 3 bases, with 7 bases left in between. The length of the CDR3 is 12 residues. CDR3 loop: CASSGRHTEAFF. The CDR3 DNA is TGTGCCAGCAGTGGGCGACACACTGAAGCTTTCTTT.

This clonotype has only a few counts. The J gene is TRBJ2-2, the V gene TRBV6-1, with TRBD1 identical over 9 bases. This CDR3 is built from 14 residues. With V trimmed by 5 bases and J by 7 bases, 5 bases remained unmatched. The germline CDR1 and CDR2 sequences are MNHNS and SASEGT. The CDR3 spells CASSRTGDSGELFF. The CDR3 DNA is TGTGCCAGCAGTCGGACAGGGGATAGCGGGGAGCTGTTTTTT.

This clonotype showed up many times. The V gene is TRBV6-2 or TRBV6-3, the J gene TRBJ2-7, with 9 bases lining up with TRBD2. In germline, CDR1 is MNHEY, CDR2 SVGEGT. The CDR3 totals 16 residues. The junction had 14 bases not matched to a gene; V was cut back by 4 bases and J by 7 bases. CDR3 DNA sequence: TGTGCCAGCAGTTCCTCTAGCGGGACGCTCCCGGGGGAGCAGTACTTC. This translates into CASSSSSGTLPGEQYF.

At least ten counts were recorded for this clonotype. The V and J genes are TRBV7-8 and TRBJ2-7; D unclear. Germline CDR1 reads SGHVS; CDR2 reads FQNEAQ. The V end was cut by 7 bases, the J end by 1 base, with 14 bases between. This CDR3 has 14 residues. The DNA of the CDR3 is TGTGCCAGCAACCCCTTGCGGCAGTCCTACGAGCAGTACTTC. It specifies CASNPLRQSYEQYF.

In its sample, this clonotype was seen a few times. Germline and junction disagree at one end, which may indicate a read error. The chain carries TRBV7-7 and TRBJ2-5, with D possibly TRBD2 on 5 matching bases. The germline V gene has CDR1 SSHAT and CDR2 FNYEAQ (reference sequence). The CDR3 has 15 amino acids. In nucleotides, the CDR3 is TGTGCTAGCAGCTTATCGGGATCGGATCAAGAGACCCAGTACTTC. Its translation is CASSLSGSDQETQYF.

The chain uses TRBV30 and TRBJ1-5, with D tentatively TRBD1 (5 bases). The germline V gene has CDR1 GTSNPN and CDR2 SVGIG (reference sequence). This CDR3 is built from 13 residues. The V gene lost 5 bases and the J gene lost 0 bases, with 8 bases spanning the gap. CDR3 sequence: CAWQGNSNQPQHF. The CDR3 coding sequence is TGTGCCTGGCAGGGAAATAGCAATCAGCCCCAGCATTTT.

The rearrangement uses TRBV10-3 and TRBJ1-5; D gene unclear. The CDR3 spans 16 residues. Per the germline V gene, CDR1 is ENHRY and CDR2 is SYGVKD. V lost 0 bases to trimming and J lost 2 bases, with 11 bases between them. Written as DNA, the CDR3 is TGTGCCATCAGTGAGTCGATACTACAACGCAATCAGCCCCAGCATTTT. As protein: CAISESILQRNQPQHF.

This clonotype appeared a few times. The chain has TRBV4-1 and TRBJ1-1; TRBD1 matches 8 bases. After removal of 5 bases from V and 1 base from J, the junction contained 6 bases not matched to a gene. The CDR3 runs to 15 residues. CDR1 is MGHRA, CDR2 YSYEKL, per germline. The CDR3 region has the DNA TGCGCCAGCAGCTTCAGGACAGGGAAGAACACTGAAGCTTTCTTT. Translating gives CASSFRTGKNTEAFF.

This clonotype was seen once. The junction departs from the called germline gene at one end, perhaps through a read error. The J gene is TRBJ1-1, the V gene TRBV4-3; D unclear. CDR1 is LGHNA and CDR2 is YSLEER in the germline V gene. The CDR3 loop spans 13 amino acids. The DNA for the CDR3 is TGCGCCAGCGGCCAAGATCTGAACACTGAAGCTTTCTTT. Protein sequence: CASGQDLNTEAFF.

Remarks on this clonotype: A much more abundant neighbour one base away suggests this may be a read error. The genes are TRBV7-9 and TRBJ1-1, with D tentatively TRBD1 (6 bases). Between the trimmed V and J ends, which lost 5 bases and 0 bases, there was a span of 13 bases. This CDR3 spans 15 amino acids. CDR1 is SEHNR and CDR2 is FQNEAQ in the germline V gene (reference sequence). The CDR3 sequence: CASSLKQGVNTEAFF. DNA for the CDR3: TGTGCCAGCAGCCTAAAACAGGGAGTGAACACTGAAGCTTTCTTT. Using reference TRBV7-9 and TRBJ1-1 for the parts outside the CDR3, the full variable domain is DTGVSQNPRHKITKRGQNVTFRCDPISEHNRLYWYRQTLGQGPEFLTYFQNEAQLEKSRLLSDRFSAERPKGSFSTLEIQRTEQGDSAMYLCASSLKQGVNTEAFFGQGTRLTVV.

V and J are TRBV11-2 and TRBJ2-7, with D possibly TRBD2 on 6 matching bases. The germline V and J ends were trimmed by 1 base and 5 bases, with 15 bases remaining between them. Germline loops: CDR1 SGHAT, CDR2 FQNNGV. The CDR3 extends over 15 amino acids. CDR3 amino acids: CASSLGSRGKDEQYF. The CDR3 DNA reads TGTGCCAGCAGCTTAGGTAGCCGCGGGAAGGACGAGCAGTACTTC. Together with reference TRBV11-2 and TRBJ2-7, the CDR3 gives the full variable domain: EAGVAQSPRYKIIEKRQSVAFWCNPISGHATLYWYQQILGQGPKLLIQFQNNGVVDDSQLPKDRFSAERLKGVDSTLKIQPAKLEDSAVYLCASSLGSRGKDEQYFGPGTRLTVT.

V gene TRBV12-3 or TRBV12-4 combines with J gene TRBJ2-1, with D perhaps matching TRBD1 (6 bases). There are 14 residues in the CDR3. V shed 5 bases and J shed 3 bases, with 11 bases lying between them. Written as DNA, the CDR3 is TGTGCCAGCAGTACACAGGGATTCTACAATGAGCAGTTCTTC. Protein product: CASSTQGFYNEQFF.